A single sample gave rise to the 3 T cell receptor beta chains below, sequenced in a study of beta chain features in type 1 diabetes. Investigators reverse transcribed all isolated RNA, so they sequenced expressed TCRB transcripts. Using immunoSEQ multiplex PCR, the repertoire was profiled, and TCRdb retains in-frame clones only, with some absent. The data hold some 44,000 clones, with approximately 51% observed a single time. Sequencing was performed on stem cell memory CD4+ T cells from blood. These receptors were obtained from a woman younger than 45 in good health.

The chain uses TRBV7-2 and TRBJ2-1, with 7 bases identical to TRBD2. This CDR3 is 17 amino acids long. CDR1 and CDR2 from the germline V gene are SGHTA and FQGNSA. V was pared by 1 base and J by 7 bases, with 13 bases of the junction left unmatched. The CDR3 loop is CASSLVGGGSPENEQFF. CDR3 sequence (DNA): TGTGCCAGCAGCTTAGTTGGCGGCGGGAGCCCGGAGAATGAGCAGTTCTTC.

The CDR3 here is CASSYTLHEQFF. The CDR3 coding sequence is TGTGCCAGCAGTTATACTTTACATGAGCAGTTCTTC. The chain has TRBV27 and TRBJ2-1, with D unclear. Germline assignment: CDR1 MNHEY and CDR2 SMNVEV (reference sequence). With 4 bases removed from V and 8 bases from J, the gap between germline ends came to 9 bases. The CDR3 runs to 12 residues.

CDR3 nucleotide sequence: TGTGCCAGCAGCTCGGACGCAGGGGGCAATTGGGAGACCCAGTACTTC. This sequence encodes CASSSDAGGNWETQYF. This rearrangement joins TRBV7-9 to TRBJ2-5; 8 nucleotides align to TRBD1. The CDR3 extends over 16 amino acids. From germline, CDR1 is SEHNR and CDR2 FQNEAQ (reference sequence). The J segment lost 5 bases and the V segment lost 4 bases, leaving 12 bases of the junction unmatched.